This TCR beta chain was obtained from a study of beta chain features in type 1 diabetes (dated by TCRdb to 2016 to 2018). About the investigation overall: Mean age, gender distribution, total cell number and subset yield did not differ between patients and healthy donors. A total of about 99,000,000 sorted cells were examined across all samples, and RNA yield correlated strongly with the number of cells per subset. In the study, recently diagnosed type 1 diabetes patients and matched healthy donors were compared on the TCRB repertoires of their sorted circulating CD4+ T cell subsets. Regulatory and stem cell-like memory subsets were isolated from only 8 patients and roughly eight healthy donors, whereas naive and central memory subsets came from all 30 or so donors.

With respect to this clone: It has no known antigen specificity. The input lacks base qualities; no much larger clone sits a single base away.

The entire amount of isolated RNA was reverse transcribed using the High Capacity cDNA Reverse Transcription Kit, so the sequenced TCRB transcripts were expressed ones. Deep immunoSEQ sequencing was applied to naive, central memory and regulatory T cell samples, giving an average of approximately 3.8 million total reads per sample. After sorted cells were lysed in RLT buffer, RNA was extracted with DNase-treated RNeasy Micro or Mini kits, with the choice depending on cell number. To prevent cross-contamination, every cell subset was processed on its own, while patient and healthy donor samples were processed together. TCRB sequences were amplified from cDNA with the immunoSEQ multiplex PCR, producing 87-bp fragments spanning the CDR3 region. The amplicons were sequenced using the Illumina HiSeq platform. The paper's data handling went like this. Synthetic template baselines were used to correct PCR bias computationally, reads within Hamming distance 2 were collapsed together, and singletons that could not be merged were discarded. By aligning reads against IMGT, V, D and J genes, CDR3 length, and insertions or deletions at six rearrangement sites were assigned. Within each subset, clonotype counts were normalized to the number of sorted cells before true diversity and Gini coefficients were calculated with the tcR R package. The overlap coefficient, calculated on TCRB nucleotide sequences, was used to quantify repertoire sharing. Out-of-frame TCRB sequences from naive cells were analyzed as a proxy for the pre-selection repertoire. TCRdb took this table from immuneACCESS and kept in-frame rearrangements with V and J called. Such tables lack part of the clones; where checked against another copy, unresolved V genes explain under half of the gap, and the rest is unexplained. The V and J calls and clone size are taken from that table; D and trimming were inferred from the DNA. This sample holds roughly 250,000 clones; around 21% were observed only once. The ten largest clonotypes hold 0.028% of the sample.

Broad study findings and their caveats: Only small numbers of individuals were included in the HLA sub-analyses, which left unresolved whether HLA type had any influence on TCRB rearrangement. Shorter templates might have been favored by PCR, but patient and control samples were amplified and corrected together, so both groups would have been affected equally by any skew. Because cDNA rather than genomic DNA was sequenced, highly expressing activated cells could have been over-represented, although no difference in activation and CD3 levels was found between groups. Fewer insertions and more nucleotide deletions at VDJ recombination sites were observed in patients with type 1 diabetes, implying thymic rearrangement abnormalities. A moderate but significant shortening of TCRB CDR3 length was observed in type 1 diabetes patients in all four CD4+ subsets. Naive, central memory and regulatory TCRB repertoires appeared more similar among patients than among healthy donors.

Each donor gave one peripheral blood draw, about 110 mL on average, collected into heparinised tubes. A BD FACSAria II and a panel including CD45RO, CCR7, CD25, CD127, CD95 and CD27 were used to sort naive, central memory, regulatory and stem cell-like memory CD4+ T cells. A purity above 95% was achieved for all sorted populations. PBMCs were isolated immediately by Lymphoprep density gradient centrifugation and stained directly without culture. So that batch effects would be minimized, each experiment stained and sorted samples in pairs, pairing one healthy donor with one patient. The junction shows trimming of 6 bases on V and 0 bases on J, and the gene matches do not reach 3 bases of it. From its cysteine to its phenylalanine, the CDR3 spans 14 amino acids. The CDR3 DNA has 42 bases and is translated from base 1. CDR1 SNHLY and CDR2 FYNNEI were looked up in the germline V gene.

The sequenced sample consisted of naive CD4+ T cells from blood. The sample's cell subset or site, from its label and the paper: true naive CD4+ T cells. The source is a woman aged 40 to 55 with type 1 diabetes. This receptor chain uses TRBV2 and TRBJ2-3; 7 bases in the middle match TRBD1. CDR3 loop: CASSPGQSTDTQYF. The DNA is as follows: TGTGCCAGCAGCCCGGGACAGAGCACAGATACGCAGTATTTT. Here the CDR3 is joined to the reference TRBV2 and TRBJ2-3 genes, and the full variable domain is: EPEVTQTPSHQVTQMGQEVILRCVPISNHLYFYWYRQILGQKVEFLVSFYNNEISEKSEIFDDQFSVERPDGSNFTLKIRSTKLEDSAMYFCASSPGQSTDTQYFGPGTRLTVL.